The 26 T cell receptor beta chains below come from one sample, sequenced in a study of blood T cell repertoires in COVID-19. Assay used: immunoSEQ multiplex PCR; TCRdb lists only in-frame clones, some missing. The table has about 150,000 clones, about 74% seen once; the top ten hold approximately 15%. Sequencing was performed on peripheral blood. The receptors were gathered from a man aged 50 to 60 with acute or convalescent COVID-19.

This sequence joins TRBV11-2 and TRBJ1-3, with a possible D match to TRBD1 (5 bases). Looked up from germline, CDR1 is SGHAT and CDR2 is FQNNGV. V dropped 4 bases and J dropped 4 bases, with 14 bases sitting between them. CDR3 size: 15 residues. The CDR3 region is CASSSTTYRGNTIYF. DNA for the CDR3: TGTGCCAGCAGCTCCACTACTTACAGGGGAAACACCATATATTTT.

This clone showed up just a few times. The chain employs TRBV7-9 and TRBJ1-3, with TRBD1 as a possible D gene (6 bases). The CDR3 is 17 residues long. Trimming pared 3 bases from V and 0 bases from J, leaving 15 bases between. Germline CDR1 and CDR2: SEHNR and FQNEAQ (reference sequence). DNA for the CDR3: TGTGCCAGCAGCTTGAAGGGGCACAGGGTCTCTGGAAACACCATATATTTT. It translates to CASSLKGHRVSGNTIYF.

This clone occurred a few times. J is TRBJ1-2 and V is TRBV5-4; 7 nucleotides line up with TRBD1. The CDR3 runs to 16 residues. The germline V gene has CDR1 SGHNT and CDR2 YYREEE (reference sequence). With V trimmed by 4 bases and J by 5 bases, 14 bases remained unmatched. The CDR3 is CASSLADREGAYGYTF. The CDR3 coding sequence is TGTGCCAGCAGCCTTGCCGACAGGGAAGGGGCTTATGGCTACACCTTC.

A word on this clone: Other nucleotide sequences in the sample specify the same CDR3. In nucleotides, the CDR3 is TGCGCCAGCAGCCAAGGCCCGGGCTCCTACAATGAGCAGTTCTTC. Its protein is CASSQGPGSYNEQFF. The genes are TRBV4-1 and TRBJ2-1; D not certain. This CDR3 region has 15 residues. V lost 1 base and J lost 0, with 7 bases in between. Germline CDR1 MGHRA, CDR2 YSYEKL.

This sequence joins TRBV2 and TRBJ1-1; a weak D match, TRBD1 (5 bases). The V end lost 2 bases, the J end lost 4 bases, and 8 bases lay between the germline ends. The CDR3 contains 13 residues. Looked up from germline, CDR1 is SNHLY and CDR2 is FYNNEI. The CDR3 DNA reads TGTGCCAGCAGTGAATCCCAGGGCACTGAAGCTTTCTTT. Its protein product is CASSESQGTEAFF.

V gene TRBV19 combines with J gene TRBJ2-3; 13 bases match TRBD2. This CDR3 has 18 amino acids. V lost 6 bases, J lost 4 bases, and 13 bases stayed unmatched. Germline V gene lookup returns CDR1 LNHDA and CDR2 SQIVND (reference sequence). The CDR3 spells CASRWGTSGAPAADTQYF. CDR3 coding DNA: TGTGCCAGTAGATGGGGGACTAGCGGGGCCCCCGCGGCAGATACGCAGTATTTT.

V gene TRBV7-2 combines with J gene TRBJ2-2; no firm D call. The CDR3 covers 14 residues. Trimming cost V 7 bases and J 3 bases, with 12 bases left between them. The germline CDR1 and CDR2 sequences are SGHTA and FQGNSA. The CDR3 DNA sequence: TGTGCCAGCATCCTAGGAGTTTACACCGGGGAGCTGTTTTTT. Protein: CASILGVYTGELFF.

This chain joins TRBV10-2 and TRBJ1-6; TRBD1 is a possible D gene (5 bases). The CDR3 contains 15 residues. With 6 bases removed from V and 3 bases from J, the gap between germline ends came to 12 bases. Germline-derived CDR1 and CDR2 are WSHSY and SAAADI. The CDR3 spells CASRRTRGYNSPLHF. As DNA, the CDR3 is TGCGCCAGCAGACGGACACGAGGCTATAATTCACCCCTCCACTTT.

The J gene is TRBJ1-2, the V gene TRBV11-2; D possibly corresponds to TRBD1 (5 bases). Trimming took 2 bases from V and 4 from J, leaving 8 bases between them. The germline V gene has CDR1 SGHAT and CDR2 FQNNGV. The CDR3 totals 13 residues. The CDR3 DNA reads as TGTGCCAGCAGCTTATCGGGGGTCTATGGCTACACCTTC. Protein: CASSLSGVYGYTF.

The gene calls are TRBV30 and TRBJ2-5; 7 nucleotides line up with TRBD2. Trimming cost V 2 bases and J 2 bases; bases outside gene matches: 5. The CDR3 extends over 14 amino acids. The V gene's germline CDR1 is GTSNPN and CDR2 SVGIG (reference sequence). In DNA, the CDR3 is TGTGCCTGGAGTATGGGGGGAGGGCAAGAGACCCAGTACTTC. Residues: CAWSMGGGQETQYF.

This clone was observed a few times. The chain employs TRBV5-8 and TRBJ1-2, with D possibly matching TRBD1 (6 bases). The CDR3 runs to 14 residues. Trimming pared 0 bases from V and 3 bases from J, leaving 9 bases between. Germline-derived CDR1 and CDR2 are SGHTS and YDEGEE. CDR3 residues: CASSLGAGDYGYTF. The CDR3 nucleotides are TGTGCCAGCAGCTTGGGTGCAGGGGACTATGGCTACACCTTC. The whole variable domain, remainder taken from reference TRBV5-8 and TRBJ1-2, is EAGVTQSPTHLIKTRGQQATLRCSPISGHTSVYWYQQALGLGLQFLLWYDEGEERNRGNFPPRFSGRQFPNYSSELNVNALELEDSALYLCASSLGAGDYGYTFGSGTRLTVV.

The V and J genes are TRBV7-9 and TRBJ2-5; TRBD2 agrees at 7 bases. Germline-derived CDR1 and CDR2 are SEHNR and FQNEAQ (reference sequence). V was pared by 5 bases and J by 5 bases, with 11 bases of the junction left unmatched. The CDR3 covers 15 residues. The CDR3 nucleotides are TGTGCCAGCAGCATCCGGGGGGAGGGCCGGGAGACCCAGTACTTC. This encodes CASSIRGEGRETQYF.

This clone is a singleton in its sample. The V and J genes are TRBV11-2 and TRBJ2-2, with a weak D call TRBD1 (6 bases). The V end lost 1 base, the J end lost 5 bases, and 20 bases lay between the germline ends. The germline gives CDR1 SGHAT, CDR2 FQNNGV. The length of the CDR3 is 18 residues. The DNA for the CDR3 is TGTGCCAGCAGCTTAGGAGAGGGCGCAGGGGCCGATACCGGGGAGCTGTTTTTT. The encoded protein is CASSLGEGAGADTGELFF.

The chain carries TRBV4-1 and TRBJ1-1, with D uncertain. V gave up 0 bases and J gave up 4 bases, with 12 bases separating them. The V gene's germline CDR1 is MGHRA and CDR2 YSYEKL. The CDR3 runs 15 residues. This CDR3 is CASSQDPSGSTEAFF. The CDR3 DNA reads as TGCGCCAGCAGCCAAGATCCTTCCGGGAGCACTGAAGCTTTCTTT.

The chain uses TRBV27 and TRBJ1-3; no reliable D call. Per germline, CDR1 MNHEY and CDR2 SMNVEV (reference sequence). The germline V and J ends were trimmed by 6 bases and 0 bases, with 12 bases remaining between them. The CDR3 runs to 15 residues. The CDR3 protein is CASSSDISSGNTIYF. CDR3 sequence (DNA): TGTGCCAGCAGCAGTGACATCTCCTCTGGAAACACCATATATTTT.

This chain uses TRBV6-4 with TRBJ2-3; 10 nucleotides agree with TRBD2. The germline V gene has CDR1 MRHNA and CDR2 SNTAGT. The CDR3 spans 15 residues. J was trimmed by 1 base and V by 3 bases; bases with no gene match: 1. CDR3 DNA: TGTGCCAGCAGTGAAAGCGGGGGGGGCACAGATACGCAGTATTTT. Translating gives CASSESGGGTDTQYF.

The V gene is TRBV2, the J gene TRBJ2-7; no clear D gene. V was shortened by 6 bases and J by 5 bases, with 11 bases between the two germline ends. In germline, CDR1 is SNHLY, CDR2 FYNNEI. This CDR3 has 12 residues. DNA for the CDR3: TGTGCCAGCAGGAAGATCCGGGACGAGCAGTACTTC. It is translated as CASRKIRDEQYF.

This chain joins TRBV27 and TRBJ1-2; D is possibly TRBD1 (6 bases). Germline CDR1 MNHEY, CDR2 SMNVEV (reference sequence). The CDR3 runs 12 residues. V shed 5 bases and J shed 7 bases, with 11 bases lying between them. CDR3 bases: TGTGCCAGCAGTGGACAGTACGGTGGCTACACCTTC. Translation: CASSGQYGGYTF.

The chain is built from TRBV10-3 and TRBJ2-7; 7 bases agree with TRBD1. The CDR3 spans 12 residues. V was clipped by 10 bases and J by 3 bases; unmatched bases: 6. The germline V gene has CDR1 ENHRY and CDR2 SYGVKD. CDR3 in amino acids: CATGQESYEQYV. The DNA for the CDR3 is TGTGCCACCGGACAGGAAAGCTACGAGCAGTACGTC.

This chain joins TRBV28 and TRBJ1-6; D is perhaps TRBD1 (6 bases). This CDR3 contains 14 residues. Germline V gives CDR1 MDHEN, CDR2 SYDVKM. Between the trimmed V and J ends, which lost 5 bases and 4 bases, there was a span of 9 bases. In DNA form, the CDR3 reads TGTGCCAGCAGTGAACAGGGTTATAATTCACCCCTCCACTTT. Translating gives CASSEQGYNSPLHF. The whole variable domain, filled in from reference TRBV28 and TRBJ1-6, reads DVKVTQSSRYLVKRTGEKVFLECVQDMDHENMFWYRQDPGLGLRLIYFSYDVKMKEKGDIPEGYSVSREKKERFSLILESASTNQTSMYLCASSEQGYNSPLHFGNGTRLTVT.

The chain is built from TRBV24-1 and TRBJ2-3, with 12 bases matching TRBD2. The trim removed 6 bases at V and 2 bases at J, leaving 2 bases unmatched. Looked up from germline, CDR1 is KGHDR and CDR2 is SFDVKD. This CDR3 region has 15 residues. CDR3 in DNA: TGTGCCACCAGTACTAGCGGGGGGTTCACAGATACGCAGTATTTT. Encoded protein: CATSTSGGFTDTQYF.

V gene TRBV7-3 combines with J gene TRBJ2-5, with 9 bases identical to TRBD2. The CDR3 is made up of 16 amino acids. Germline V gene sequence: CDR1 SGHTA, CDR2 FQGTGA. V trimming: 2 bases; J trimming: 5 bases; junction bases outside the gene matches: 9. The CDR3 bases are TGTGCCAGCAGCTTAGCGGGGGGGCCAATATTGGAGACCCAGTACTTC. Translation gives CASSLAGGPILETQYF.

This rearrangement joins TRBV7-3 to TRBJ2-1; 12 bases are shared with TRBD2. The CDR3 contains 15 residues. Germline values: CDR1 SGHTA, CDR2 FQGTGA. Unmatched junction bases numbered 7, after V lost 1 base and J lost 12 bases. The CDR3 region has the DNA TGTGCCAGCAGCTTAAGTTCTAGCGGGGGGGCAGCGCAGTTCTTC. Its translation: CASSLSSSGGAAQFF.

The chain joins TRBV7-9 to TRBJ1-2; 8 bases map to TRBD1. This CDR3 spans 15 amino acids. With V trimmed by 6 bases and J by 8 bases, 14 bases remained unmatched. Germline CDR1 reads SEHNR; CDR2 reads FQNEAQ (reference sequence). The CDR3 here is CASSSLLDREEGYTF. The CDR3 coding sequence is TGTGCCAGCAGTTCACTCCTGGACAGGGAGGAAGGCTACACCTTC.

The rearrangement joins TRBV25-1 to TRBJ1-2, with TRBD1 matching over 8 bases. CDR1 and CDR2 (germline): MGHDK, SYGVNS. Unmatched junction bases numbered 15, after V lost 5 bases and J lost 4 bases. The CDR3 is made up of 17 amino acids. CDR3 bases: TGTGCCAGCAGTCAAACCCGGGCAGGGGGCCGGGTCTATGGCTACACCTTC. Translating gives CASSQTRAGGRVYGYTF.

CDR3 DNA: TGTGCCAGCCAACCGGGACTCGGGGACACCATATATTTT. It encodes CASQPGLGDTIYF. This chain links TRBV3-1 (or the pseudogene TRBV3-2) with TRBJ1-3, with D perhaps matching TRBD1 (5 bases). Germline V gene sequence: CDR1 LGHDT, CDR2 YNNKEL (reference sequence). The CDR3 has 13 residues. V was pared by 8 bases and J by 8 bases, with 16 bases between.